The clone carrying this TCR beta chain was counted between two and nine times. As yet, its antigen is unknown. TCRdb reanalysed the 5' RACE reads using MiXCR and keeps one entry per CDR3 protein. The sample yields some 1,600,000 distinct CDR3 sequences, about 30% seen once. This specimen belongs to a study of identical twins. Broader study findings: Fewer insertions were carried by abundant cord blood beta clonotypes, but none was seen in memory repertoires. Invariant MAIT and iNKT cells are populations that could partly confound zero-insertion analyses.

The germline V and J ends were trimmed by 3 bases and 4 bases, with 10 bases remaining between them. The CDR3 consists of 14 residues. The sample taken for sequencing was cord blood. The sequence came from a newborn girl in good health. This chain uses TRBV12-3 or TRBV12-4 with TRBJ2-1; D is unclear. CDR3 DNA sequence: TGTGCCAGCAGTTTTATCCAGGTGTACAATGAGCAGTTCTTC. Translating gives CASSFIQVYNEQFF.